Following are 20 T cell receptor beta chains from one sample sequenced in a study of cytomegalovirus exposure and HLA in healthy donors. Both 60 Vbeta primers and 13 Jbeta primers went into the PCR. Profiled with immunoSEQ multiplex PCR; TCRdb holds only in-frame clones, not every one. The table lists under 200,000 clones. Sequenced input: PBMCs. All receptors derive from a woman under 30 in good health and CMV-seropositive.

In DNA form, the CDR3 reads TGTGCCAGCAGTTTTCTAGCGGGGGGGGGTCATGAGCAGTTCTTC. It translates to CASSFLAGGGHEQFF. The chain links TRBV2 to TRBJ2-1; 12 bases line up with TRBD2. The CDR3 contains 15 residues. The germline gives CDR1 SNHLY, CDR2 FYNNEI. V shed 5 bases and J 8 bases; nucleotides not matched to a gene: 7.

The chain combines TRBV15 with TRBJ1-1; D unresolved. The CDR3 length is 15 residues. Germline-derived CDR1 and CDR2 are LNHNV and YYDKDF (reference sequence). V was pared by 3 bases and J by 0 bases, with 11 bases between. CDR3 residues: CATSRDGDLNTEAFF. CDR3 coding DNA: TGTGCCACCAGCAGGGACGGGGATTTGAACACTGAAGCTTTCTTT.

The chain recombines TRBV9 with TRBJ1-2; D not certain. This CDR3 has 14 residues. V was shortened by 0 bases and J by 3 bases, with 9 bases between the two germline ends. Germline V gene data show CDR1 as SGDLS and CDR2 as YYNGEE. CDR3 nucleotides: TGTGCCAGCAGCGTAGGGTCAGACTACTATGGCTACACCTTC. It encodes CASSVGSDYYGYTF.

The chain links TRBV11-3 to TRBJ2-1; no clear D. From germline, CDR1 is SGHNT and CDR2 YENEEA. This CDR3 has 13 residues. V gave up 5 bases and J gave up 0 bases, with 5 bases separating them. The CDR3 region is CASSTGSYNEQFF. Written as DNA, the CDR3 is TGTGCCAGCAGCACGGGCTCCTACAATGAGCAGTTCTTC.

The V and J genes are TRBV7-2 and TRBJ2-1; 8 bases align to TRBD1. This CDR3 comprises 14 residues. CDR1 and CDR2 from the germline V gene are SGHTA and FQGNSA. V shed 5 bases and J 4 bases; nucleotides not matched to a gene: 4. CDR3 in DNA: TGTGCCAGCAGCCTTAGACAGGGGTACAATGAGCAGTTCTTC. Translation: CASSLRQGYNEQFF.

CDR3 sequence: CASTGGGKLFF. CDR3 coding DNA: TGTGCCAGCACTGGGGGGGGAAAACTGTTTTTT. The chain combines TRBV6-1 with TRBJ1-4, with D perhaps TRBD1 (5 bases). Trimming pared 7 bases from V and 10 bases from J, leaving 10 bases between. The length of the CDR3 is 11 residues. Germline values: CDR1 MNHNS, CDR2 SASEGT.

V and J are TRBV6-6 and TRBJ1-2; 7 bases map to TRBD1. Germline CDR1 and CDR2: MNHNY and SVGAGI (reference sequence). V gave up 10 bases and J gave up 5 bases; unmatched junction bases: 10. CDR3 length: 13 amino acids. The CDR3 reads CATETGKSYGYTF. DNA of the CDR3: TGTGCCACCGAGACAGGGAAGAGTTATGGCTACACCTTC.

The chain couples TRBV30 to TRBJ2-1; D is perhaps TRBD1 (6 bases). This CDR3 contains 13 residues. V lost 4 bases to trimming and J lost 3 bases, with 10 bases between them. Germline-derived CDR1 and CDR2 are GTSNPN and SVGIG (reference sequence). The CDR3 nucleotides read TGTGCCTGGAACGGCAGGGGCTACAATGAGCAGTTCTTC. This encodes CAWNGRGYNEQFF.

The V call is TRBV7-9, the J call TRBJ1-3; D gene ambiguous. The V gene lost 2 bases and the J gene lost 0 bases, with 11 bases spanning the gap. Germline CDR1 SEHNR, CDR2 FQNEAQ (reference sequence). The CDR3 sequence is 16 residues long. The CDR3 coding sequence is TGTGCCAGCAGCTTAATACAGCAGTACTCTGGAAACACCATATATTTT. Its protein is CASSLIQQYSGNTIYF.

The rearrangement links TRBV6-5 to TRBJ1-3, with D possibly matching TRBD1 (6 bases). V was cut by 0 bases and J by 4 bases, with 13 bases left in between. CDR1 is MNHEY and CDR2 is SVGAGI in the germline V gene. The CDR3 has 16 amino acids. Here the CDR3 reads CASSYSSQGKGNTIYF. CDR3 bases: TGTGCCAGCAGTTACTCATCCCAGGGGAAGGGAAACACCATATATTTT.

On this clone: The conserved phenylalanine or tryptophan normally closing the CDR3 is absent here, so this likely arose from a read error. This rearrangement joins TRBV6-5 to TRBJ1-1; D perhaps matches TRBD1 (5 bases). Trimming cost V 0 bases and J 0 bases, with 8 bases left between them. The V gene's germline CDR1 is MNHEY and CDR2 SVGAGI. This CDR3 comprises 15 residues. The CDR3 protein is CASSYSGGLNTEAFL. CDR3 DNA: TGTGCCAGCAGTTACTCGGGGGGTTTGAACACTGAAGCTTTCCTT.

This sequence joins TRBV5-4 and TRBJ1-2; 7 positions agree with TRBD1. Trimming removed 4 bases from V and 1 base from J; junction bases left unmatched: 1. Germline V lookup: CDR1 SGHNT, CDR2 YYREEE (reference sequence). The CDR3 is 13 residues long. The CDR3 protein is CASSRDSNYGYTF. The CDR3 DNA is TGTGCCAGCAGCCGGGACAGTAACTATGGCTACACCTTC.

The CDR3 protein is CASSPYSGGGGGTEAFF. CDR3 DNA: TGTGCCAGCTCACCTTATTCAGGGGGCGGAGGAGGTACTGAAGCTTTCTTT. The rearrangement uses TRBV18 and TRBJ1-1, with TRBD1 matching over 8 bases. Germline-derived CDR1 and CDR2 are KGHSH and LQKENI. V dropped 3 bases and J dropped 5; count of bases not matched to a gene: 14. CDR3 length: 17 amino acids.

The chain couples TRBV6-5 to TRBJ2-7; 11 nucleotides align to TRBD1. Germline CDR1 is MNHEY and CDR2 is SVGAGI. The J segment lost 4 bases and the V segment lost 2 bases, leaving 4 bases of the junction unmatched. CDR3 length: 15 amino acids. The CDR3 bases are TGTGCCAGCAGTTACCCGGACAGGGGGCAGTACGAGCAGTACTTC. Encoded protein: CASSYPDRGQYEQYF.

CDR3: CASSPGGGEKLFF. CDR3 nucleotide sequence: TGTGCCAGCAGCCCAGGCGGGGGGGAAAAACTGTTTTTT. The chain employs TRBV7-2 and TRBJ1-4; tentative D call: TRBD1 (5 bases). The germline gives CDR1 SGHTA, CDR2 FQGNSA. This CDR3 region has 13 residues. Trimming removed 5 bases from V and 8 bases from J, with 12 bases in between.

The chain is built from TRBV19 and TRBJ1-1, with D hard to call. The CDR3 is 14 amino acids. From germline, CDR1 is LNHDA and CDR2 SQIVND (reference sequence). Trimming stripped 6 bases from V and 3 bases from J, with 14 bases between. The CDR3 bases are TGTGCCAGTAGCAACAGAGCCGGGGACACTGAAGCTTTCTTT. It is translated as CASSNRAGDTEAFF.

The chain couples TRBV10-3 to TRBJ1-2, with D unclear. Germline CDR1 and CDR2: ENHRY and SYGVKD. The CDR3 covers 14 residues. V dropped 11 bases and J dropped 4 bases, with 20 bases sitting between them. This CDR3 is CALTEVPNFYGYTF. The DNA of the CDR3 is TGTGCCCTAACCGAGGTACCGAACTTCTATGGCTACACCTTC.

The V call is TRBV7-6, the J call TRBJ1-3; D not certain. Germline V gene lookup returns CDR1 SGHVS and CDR2 FNYEAQ. The CDR3 runs 15 residues. V was clipped by 5 bases and J by 1 base, with 12 bases between them. DNA for the CDR3: TGTGCCAGCAGCCAATACGTCAGGTCTGGAAACACCATATATTTT. Translation gives CASSQYVRSGNTIYF.

The rearrangement links TRBV18 to TRBJ2-5; possible D gene TRBD1, 7 bases. From germline, CDR1 is KGHSH and CDR2 LQKENI. The CDR3 contains 13 residues. Trimming left V 6 bases short and J 4 bases short, with 12 bases between. CDR3 nucleotide sequence: TGTGCCAGCTCCCCGGGGGACAGAGAGACCCAGTACTTC. It codes for CASSPGDRETQYF.

The rearrangement links TRBV30 to TRBJ1-2, with no clear D. V lost 1 base to trimming and J lost 1 base, with 7 bases between them. This CDR3 region has 13 residues. CDR1 GTSNPN and CDR2 SVGIG come from the germline V gene (reference sequence). The CDR3 spells CAWSASVNYGYTF. The CDR3 DNA reads as TGTGCCTGGAGTGCCTCAGTTAACTATGGCTACACCTTC.